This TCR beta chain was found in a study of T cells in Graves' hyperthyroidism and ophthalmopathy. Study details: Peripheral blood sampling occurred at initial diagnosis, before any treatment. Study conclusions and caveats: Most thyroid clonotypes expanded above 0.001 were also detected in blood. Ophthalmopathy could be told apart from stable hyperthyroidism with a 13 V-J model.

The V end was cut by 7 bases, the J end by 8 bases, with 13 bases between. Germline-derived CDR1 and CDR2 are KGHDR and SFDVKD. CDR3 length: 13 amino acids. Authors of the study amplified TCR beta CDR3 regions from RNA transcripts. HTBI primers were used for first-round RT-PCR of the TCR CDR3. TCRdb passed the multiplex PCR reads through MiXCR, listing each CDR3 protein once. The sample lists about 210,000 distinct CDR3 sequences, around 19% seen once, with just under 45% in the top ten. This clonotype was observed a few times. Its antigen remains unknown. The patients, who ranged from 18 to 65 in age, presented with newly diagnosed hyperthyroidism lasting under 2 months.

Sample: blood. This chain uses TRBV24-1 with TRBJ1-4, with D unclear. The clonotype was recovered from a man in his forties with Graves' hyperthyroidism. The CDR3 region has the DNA TGTGCCACCAGGGCAGGACTCGGGGAAAAACTGTTTTTT. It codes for CATRAGLGEKLFF.